Sequencing of this T cell receptor (beta chain) was carried out in a study of tissue T cells after allogeneic stem cell transplantation. Overall study results and limits: Within patients, tissue anatomy strongly shaped TCR repertoire composition. Sampling depth was limited, and the cohort was small and clinically varied. Tissue-detected TCR repertoire was only partly captured by blood and spleen T cells. Motif-based clustering found tissue-specific repertoire signatures shared across patients, though few clones were shared.

Only one count was recorded for this clone. What it binds is unknown. This same CDR3 is encoded by further DNA sequences in the sample. Clones were sequenced by immunoSEQ multiplex PCR, and TCRdb holds only the in-frame ones, with some missing. The table has 9,800 or so clones, just over 65% seen once; the top ten hold around 26%. The CDR3 consists of 12 residues. Germline V CDR1 and CDR2: LGHDT, YNNKEL (reference sequence). V gave up 4 bases and J gave up 2 bases, with 5 bases separating them. The sample was tissue from the stomach, taken at autopsy. The rearrangement links TRBV3-1 (or the pseudogene TRBV3-2) to TRBJ1-2; the D is unclear. This receptor was obtained from a male donor at least 60 years old with lung cancer. CDR3: CASSRQNYGYTF. The CDR3, as DNA: TGTGCCAGCAGCCGGCAGAACTATGGCTACACCTTC.